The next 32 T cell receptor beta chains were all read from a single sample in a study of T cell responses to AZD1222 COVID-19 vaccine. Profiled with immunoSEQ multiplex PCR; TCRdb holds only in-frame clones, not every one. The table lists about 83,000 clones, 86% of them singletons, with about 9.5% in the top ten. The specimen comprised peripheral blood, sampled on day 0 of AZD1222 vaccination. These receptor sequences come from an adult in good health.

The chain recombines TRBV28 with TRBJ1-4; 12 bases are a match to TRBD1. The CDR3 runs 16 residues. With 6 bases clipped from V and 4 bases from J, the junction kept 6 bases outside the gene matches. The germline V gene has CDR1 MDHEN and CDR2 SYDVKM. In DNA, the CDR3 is TGTGCCAGCAGGAAGGGACAGGGGGCGTTTAATGAAAAACTGTTTTTT. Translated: CASRKGQGAFNEKLFF.

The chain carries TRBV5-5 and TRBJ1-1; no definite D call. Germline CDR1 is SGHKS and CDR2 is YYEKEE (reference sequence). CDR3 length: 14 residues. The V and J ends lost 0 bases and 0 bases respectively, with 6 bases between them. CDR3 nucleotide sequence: TGTGCCAGCAGCTTGGGGCAGATGAACACTGAAGCTTTCTTT. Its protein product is CASSLGQMNTEAFF.

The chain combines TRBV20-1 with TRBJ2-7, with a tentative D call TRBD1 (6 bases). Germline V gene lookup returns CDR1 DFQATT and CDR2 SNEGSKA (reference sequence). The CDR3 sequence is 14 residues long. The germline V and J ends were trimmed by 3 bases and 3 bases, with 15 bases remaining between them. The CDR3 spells CSASGGQRSYEQYF. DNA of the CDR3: TGCAGTGCTAGTGGGGGCCAGAGAAGCTACGAGCAGTACTTC.

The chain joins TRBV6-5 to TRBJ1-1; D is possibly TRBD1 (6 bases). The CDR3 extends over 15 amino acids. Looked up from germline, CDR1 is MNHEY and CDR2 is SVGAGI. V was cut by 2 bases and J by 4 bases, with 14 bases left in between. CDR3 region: CASSYTRGGGTEAFF. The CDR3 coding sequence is TGTGCCAGCAGTTACACTCGAGGGGGGGGCACTGAAGCTTTCTTT.

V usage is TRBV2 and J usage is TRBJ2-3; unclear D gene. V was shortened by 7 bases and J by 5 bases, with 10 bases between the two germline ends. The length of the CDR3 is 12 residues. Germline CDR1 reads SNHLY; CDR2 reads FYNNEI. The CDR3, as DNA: TGTGCCAGCACCGACGTGGGAGATACGCAGTATTTT. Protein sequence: CASTDVGDTQYF.

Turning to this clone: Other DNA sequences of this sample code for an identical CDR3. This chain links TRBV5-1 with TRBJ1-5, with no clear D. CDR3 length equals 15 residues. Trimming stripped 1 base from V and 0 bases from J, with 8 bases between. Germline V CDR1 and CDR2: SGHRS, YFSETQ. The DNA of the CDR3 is TGCGCCAGCAGCTTGTTCGGTGATAGCAATCAGCCCCAGCATTTT. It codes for CASSLFGDSNQPQHF. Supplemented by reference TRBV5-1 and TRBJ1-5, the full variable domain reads KAGVTQTPRYLIKTRGQQVTLSCSPISGHRSVSWYQQTPGQGLQFLFEYFSETQRNKGNFPGRFSGRQFSNSRSEMNVSTLELGDSALYLCASSLFGDSNQPQHFGDGTRLSIL.

In DNA form, the CDR3 reads TGTGCCAGCAGCTATTCCGGGACTAGGTGGTATTTT. Translated: CASSYSGTRWYF. V is TRBV5-5 and J is TRBJ2-3, with 8 bases fitting TRBD2. From germline, CDR1 is SGHKS and CDR2 YYEKEE (reference sequence). This CDR3 spans 12 amino acids. Losses at the gene ends were 3 bases for V and 14 bases for J; bases not matched to a gene: 8.

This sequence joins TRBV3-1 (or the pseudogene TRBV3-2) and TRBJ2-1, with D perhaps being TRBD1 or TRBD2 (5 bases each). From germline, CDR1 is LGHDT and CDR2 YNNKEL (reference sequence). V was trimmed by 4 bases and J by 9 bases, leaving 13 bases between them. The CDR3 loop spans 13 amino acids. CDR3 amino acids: CASSPRDAFEQFF. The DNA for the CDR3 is TGTGCCAGCAGCCCCCGGGACGCCTTTGAGCAGTTCTTC.

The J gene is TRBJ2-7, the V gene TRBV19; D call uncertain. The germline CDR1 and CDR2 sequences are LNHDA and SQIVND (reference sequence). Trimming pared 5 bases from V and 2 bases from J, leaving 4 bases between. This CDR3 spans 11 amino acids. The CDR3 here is CASSDTYEQYF. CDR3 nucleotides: TGTGCCAGTAGTGACACCTACGAGCAGTACTTC.

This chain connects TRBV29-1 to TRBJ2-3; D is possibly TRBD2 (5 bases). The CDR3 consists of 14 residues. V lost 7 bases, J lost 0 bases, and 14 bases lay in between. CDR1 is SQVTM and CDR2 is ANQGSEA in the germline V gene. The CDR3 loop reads CSGRSGTSTDTQYF. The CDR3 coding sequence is TGCAGCGGGAGGAGCGGAACTAGCACAGATACGCAGTATTTT.

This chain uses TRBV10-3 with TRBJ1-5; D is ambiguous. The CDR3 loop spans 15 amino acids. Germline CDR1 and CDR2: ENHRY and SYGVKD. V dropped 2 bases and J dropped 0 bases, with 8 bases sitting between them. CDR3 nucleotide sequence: TGTGCCATCAGTGAGACCAGCCCTAGCAATCAGCCCCAGCATTTT. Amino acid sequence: CAISETSPSNQPQHF.

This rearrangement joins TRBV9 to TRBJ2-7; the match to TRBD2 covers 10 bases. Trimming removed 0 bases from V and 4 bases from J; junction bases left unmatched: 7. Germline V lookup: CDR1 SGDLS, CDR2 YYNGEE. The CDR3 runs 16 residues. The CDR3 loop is CASSVGSGGAGYEQYF. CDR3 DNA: TGTGCCAGCAGCGTAGGAAGCGGGGGGGCCGGGTACGAGCAGTACTTC.

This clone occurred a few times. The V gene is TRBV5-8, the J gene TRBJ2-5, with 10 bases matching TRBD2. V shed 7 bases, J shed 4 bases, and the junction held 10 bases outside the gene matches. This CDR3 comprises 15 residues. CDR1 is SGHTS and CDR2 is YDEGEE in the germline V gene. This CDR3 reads CASEEGLAKLETQYF. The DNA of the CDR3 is TGTGCCAGCGAGGAGGGACTAGCGAAGCTAGAGACCCAGTACTTC.

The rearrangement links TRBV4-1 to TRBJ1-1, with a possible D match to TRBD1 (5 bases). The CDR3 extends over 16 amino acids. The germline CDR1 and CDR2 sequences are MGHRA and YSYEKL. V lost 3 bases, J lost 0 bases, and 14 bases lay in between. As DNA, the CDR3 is TGCGCCAGCAGCCATCCAAAGGGGCATCTGAACACTGAAGCTTTCTTT. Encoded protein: CASSHPKGHLNTEAFF.

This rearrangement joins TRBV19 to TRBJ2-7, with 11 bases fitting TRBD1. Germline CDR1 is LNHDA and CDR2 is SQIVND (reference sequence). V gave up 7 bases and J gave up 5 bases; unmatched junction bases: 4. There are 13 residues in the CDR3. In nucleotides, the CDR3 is TGTGCCAGTACAAGGACAGGGGGCAACGAGCAGTACTTC. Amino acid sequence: CASTRTGGNEQYF.

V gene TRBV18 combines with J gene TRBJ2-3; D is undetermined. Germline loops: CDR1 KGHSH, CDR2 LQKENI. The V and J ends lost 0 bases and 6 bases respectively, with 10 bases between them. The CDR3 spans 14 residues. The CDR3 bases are TGTGCCAGCTCACCACCGGTTCTCCCGGATACGCAGTATTTT. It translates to CASSPPVLPDTQYF.

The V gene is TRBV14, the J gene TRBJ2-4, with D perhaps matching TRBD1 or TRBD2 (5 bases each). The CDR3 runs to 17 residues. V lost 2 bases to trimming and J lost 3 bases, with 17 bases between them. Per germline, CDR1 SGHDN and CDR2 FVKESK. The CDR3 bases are TGTGCCAGCAGCCAACCACTCAGGGTTGGAGGCAAAAACATTCAGTACTTC. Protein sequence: CASSQPLRVGGKNIQYF.

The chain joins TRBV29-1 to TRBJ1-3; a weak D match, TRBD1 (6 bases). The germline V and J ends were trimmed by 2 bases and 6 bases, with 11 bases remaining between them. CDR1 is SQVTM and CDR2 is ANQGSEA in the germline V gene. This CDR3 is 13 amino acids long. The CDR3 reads CSVERQDANTIYF. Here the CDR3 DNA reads TGCAGCGTTGAAAGACAGGACGCAAACACCATATATTTT.

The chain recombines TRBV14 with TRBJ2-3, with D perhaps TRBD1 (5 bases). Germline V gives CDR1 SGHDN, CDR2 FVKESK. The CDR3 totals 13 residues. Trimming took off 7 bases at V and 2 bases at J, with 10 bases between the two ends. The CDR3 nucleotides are TGTGCCAGCAAGAACAGGCCCACAGATACGCAGTATTTT. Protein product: CASKNRPTDTQYF.

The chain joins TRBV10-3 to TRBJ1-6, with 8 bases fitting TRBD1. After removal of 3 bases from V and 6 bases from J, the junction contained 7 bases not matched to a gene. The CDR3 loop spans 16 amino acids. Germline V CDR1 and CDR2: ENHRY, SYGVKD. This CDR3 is CAISDRTGSGNSPLHF. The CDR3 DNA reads TGTGCCATCAGTGATCGGACAGGGTCGGGTAATTCACCCCTCCACTTT.

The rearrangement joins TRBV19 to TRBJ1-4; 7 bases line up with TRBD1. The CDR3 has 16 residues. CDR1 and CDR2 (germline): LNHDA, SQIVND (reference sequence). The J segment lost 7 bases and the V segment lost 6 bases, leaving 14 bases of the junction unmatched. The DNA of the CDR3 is TGTGCCAGTAGCACTCGAAGGGGGCGAGCGAGTGAAAAACTGTTTTTT. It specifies CASSTRRGRASEKLFF.

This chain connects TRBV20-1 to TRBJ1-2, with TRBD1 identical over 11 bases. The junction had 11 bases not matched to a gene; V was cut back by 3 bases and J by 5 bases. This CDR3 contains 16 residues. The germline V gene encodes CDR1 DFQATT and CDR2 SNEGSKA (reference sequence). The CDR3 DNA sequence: TGCAGTGCTAGTTACCAGGGACAGGGGGTTGATTATGGCTACACCTTC. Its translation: CSASYQGQGVDYGYTF.

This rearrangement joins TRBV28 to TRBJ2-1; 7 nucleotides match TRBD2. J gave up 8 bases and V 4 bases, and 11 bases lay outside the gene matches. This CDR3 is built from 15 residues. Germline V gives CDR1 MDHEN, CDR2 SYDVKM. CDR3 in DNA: TGTGCCAGCAGTTCCCCTAGCGGTGGGTACGATGAGCAGTTCTTC. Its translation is CASSSPSGGYDEQFF.

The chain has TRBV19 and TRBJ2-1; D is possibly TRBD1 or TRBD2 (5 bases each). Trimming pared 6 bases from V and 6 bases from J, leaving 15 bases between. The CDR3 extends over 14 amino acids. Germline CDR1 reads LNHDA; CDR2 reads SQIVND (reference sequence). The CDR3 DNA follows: TGTGCCAGTAGCCCGAGGGGCCAGGGCAATGAGCAGTTCTTC. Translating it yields CASSPRGQGNEQFF.

CDR3: CASKGDRGQFF. The CDR3 DNA reads as TGTGCCAGTAAAGGTGACAGGGGGCAGTTCTTC. The V call is TRBV19, the J call TRBJ2-1, with 8 bases that match TRBD1. From germline, CDR1 is LNHDA and CDR2 SQIVND (reference sequence). The CDR3 has 11 amino acids. After removal of 7 bases from V and 12 bases from J, the junction contained 5 bases not matched to a gene. Full variable domain (missing parts from reference TRBV19 and TRBJ2-1): DGGITQSPKYLFRKEGQNVTLSCEQNLNHDAMYWYRQDPGQGLRLIYYSQIVNDFQKGDIAEGYSVSREKKESFPLTVTSAQKNPTAFYLCASKGDRGQFFGPGTRLTVL.

Here the CDR3 reads CASSQDLGAVTFF. In nucleotides, the CDR3 is TGTGCCAGCAGCCAAGATTTGGGAGCCGTGACTTTCTTT. The chain couples TRBV3-1 (or the pseudogene TRBV3-2) to TRBJ1-1; D gene ambiguous. The CDR3 length is 13 residues. The V end was cut by 0 bases, the J end by 12 bases, with 14 bases between. The V gene's germline CDR1 is LGHDT and CDR2 YNNKEL (reference sequence).

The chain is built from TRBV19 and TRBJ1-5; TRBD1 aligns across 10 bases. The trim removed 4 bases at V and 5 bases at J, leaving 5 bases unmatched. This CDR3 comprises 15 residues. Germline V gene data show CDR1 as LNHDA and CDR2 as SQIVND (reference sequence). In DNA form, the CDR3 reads TGTGCCAGTAGTACGGGACAGGGGAGGCATCAGCCCCAGCATTTT. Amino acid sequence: CASSTGQGRHQPQHF.

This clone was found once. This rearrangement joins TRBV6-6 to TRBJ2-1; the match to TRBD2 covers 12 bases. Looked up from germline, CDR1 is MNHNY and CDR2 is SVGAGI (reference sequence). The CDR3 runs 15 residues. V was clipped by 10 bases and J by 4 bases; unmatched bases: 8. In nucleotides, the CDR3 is TGTGCCACCCTACCCGGGACTAGCGGGTACAATGAGCAGTTCTTC. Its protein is CATLPGTSGYNEQFF.

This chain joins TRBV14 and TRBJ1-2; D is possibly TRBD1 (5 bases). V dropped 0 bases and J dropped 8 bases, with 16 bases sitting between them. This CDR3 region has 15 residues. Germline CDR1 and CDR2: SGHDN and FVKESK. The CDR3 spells CASSQDVGGIRGYTF. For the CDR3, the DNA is TGTGCCAGCAGCCAAGATGTTGGGGGTATACGGGGCTACACCTTC. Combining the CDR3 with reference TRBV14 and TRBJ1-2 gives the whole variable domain EAGVTQFPSHSVIEKGQTVTLRCDPISGHDNLYWYRRVMGKEIKFLLHFVKESKQDESGMPNNRFLAERTGGTYSTLKVQPAELEDSGVYFCASSQDVGGIRGYTFGSGTRLTVV.

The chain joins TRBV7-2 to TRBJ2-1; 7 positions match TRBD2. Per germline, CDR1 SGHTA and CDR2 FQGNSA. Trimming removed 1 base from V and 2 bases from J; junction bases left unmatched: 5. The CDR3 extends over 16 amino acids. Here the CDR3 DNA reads TGTGCCAGCAGCTTAGACGCGGGAGCTCCCTACAATGAGCAGTTCTTC. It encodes CASSLDAGAPYNEQFF.

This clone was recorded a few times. The CDR3 coding sequence is TGTGCCAGCAGACTGGACAGGGTGGGCACTGAAGCTTTCTTT. This encodes CASRLDRVGTEAFF. The rearrangement joins TRBV7-3 to TRBJ1-1; the match to TRBD1 covers 8 bases. The CDR3 loop spans 14 amino acids. CDR1 is SGHTA, CDR2 FQGTGA, per germline. The ends lost 6 bases at V and 4 bases at J; junction bases unmatched: 7. Together with reference TRBV7-3 and TRBJ1-1, the CDR3 gives the full variable domain: GAGVSQTPSNKVTEKGKYVELRCDPISGHTALYWYRQSLGQGPEFLIYFQGTGAADDSGLPNDRFFAVRPEGSVSTLKIQRTERGDSAVYLCASRLDRVGTEAFFGQGTRLTVV.

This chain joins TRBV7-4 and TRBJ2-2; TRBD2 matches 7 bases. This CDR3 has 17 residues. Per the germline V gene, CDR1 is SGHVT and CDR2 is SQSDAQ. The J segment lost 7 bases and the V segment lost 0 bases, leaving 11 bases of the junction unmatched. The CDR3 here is CASSLADGGSRVGELFF. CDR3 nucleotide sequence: TGTGCCAGCAGCTTAGCCGACGGCGGGAGTAGGGTCGGGGAGCTGTTTTTT.